The 17 T cell receptor beta chains given below trace back to one sample, sequenced in a study of blood T cell repertoires in COVID-19. Some clones are missing from TCRdb's copy, which holds only in-frame ones; the method was immunoSEQ multiplex PCR. The sample lists some 58,000 clones; roughly 84% were seen once. Sample: peripheral blood. These receptor sequences come from a man aged 50-59 years with COVID-19, enrolled during active disease.

The chain combines TRBV9 with TRBJ1-3; 7 bases map to TRBD1. The CDR3 length is 13 residues. CDR1 is SGDLS, CDR2 YYNGEE, per germline. The ends lost 3 bases at V and 7 bases at J; junction bases unmatched: 4. CDR3 residues: CASSDRGMNTIYF. Here the CDR3 DNA reads TGTGCCAGCAGCGACAGGGGCATGAACACCATATATTTT.

DNA for the CDR3: TGTGCCAGCAGCGCCGTAGGCGGGAGGGGCGAGCAGTACTTC. It specifies CASSAVGGRGEQYF. The rearrangement joins TRBV6-5 to TRBJ2-7; TRBD2 matches at 9 bases. CDR1 is MNHEY, CDR2 SVGAGI, per germline. V lost 6 bases and J lost 6; bases outside the gene matches: 9. The CDR3 length is 14 residues.

The chain is built from TRBV4-3 and TRBJ2-1; unclear D gene. Trimming removed 2 bases from V and 6 bases from J, with 11 bases in between. From germline, CDR1 is LGHNA and CDR2 YSLEER. The CDR3 consists of 14 residues. CDR3 bases: TGCGCCAGCAGCCAATTTTCTAGAGGCAATGAGCAGTTCTTC. This sequence encodes CASSQFSRGNEQFF.

The chain has TRBV6-5 and TRBJ1-6; 8 bases align to TRBD1. The junction had 15 bases not matched to a gene; V was cut back by 5 bases and J by 15 bases. Germline loops: CDR1 MNHEY, CDR2 SVGAGI. The CDR3 extends over 15 amino acids. The CDR3 region is CASSPPGTGYLVLHF. In nucleotides, the CDR3 is TGTGCCAGCAGTCCTCCCGGGACAGGTTATCTGGTCCTCCACTTT.

In this sample, this clone turned up a few times. The chain employs TRBV4-1 and TRBJ2-1, with TRBD2 matching 7 bases. CDR3 length: 14 amino acids. The ends lost 2 bases at V and 5 bases at J; junction bases unmatched: 3. Germline V lookup: CDR1 MGHRA, CDR2 YSYEKL. The CDR3 region is CASSQSLADNEQFF. DNA of the CDR3: TGCGCCAGCAGCCAAAGCCTAGCGGACAATGAGCAGTTCTTC.

This clone has a single count. The chain carries TRBV5-1 and TRBJ2-1, with 7 bases lining up with TRBD2. Trimming cost V 2 bases and J 3 bases; bases outside gene matches: 5. The CDR3 has 15 amino acids. CDR1 and CDR2 (germline): SGHRS, YFSETQ. The CDR3 region is CASSFPSGDYNEQFF. DNA of the CDR3: TGCGCCAGCAGCTTTCCCAGCGGGGACTACAATGAGCAGTTCTTC.

Only a few counts were recorded for this clone. The V and J genes are TRBV4-3 and TRBJ2-1; 7 positions agree with TRBD2. The CDR3 has 16 amino acids. J gave up 0 bases and V 0 bases, and 2 bases lay outside the gene matches. Germline CDR1 reads LGHNA; CDR2 reads YSLEER. This CDR3 is CASSQDLAVSYNEQFF. CDR3 DNA sequence: TGCGCCAGCAGCCAAGATCTAGCGGTCTCCTACAATGAGCAGTTCTTC.

The V gene is TRBV7-3, the J gene TRBJ1-6; TRBD1 matches 7 bases. V lost 6 bases and J lost 5; bases outside the gene matches: 4. The germline CDR1 and CDR2 sequences are SGHTA and FQGTGA. The CDR3 loop spans 14 amino acids. The CDR3 loop is CASRRDSNNSPLHF. For the CDR3, the DNA is TGTGCCAGCAGAAGGGACAGCAATAATTCACCCCTCCACTTT.

The chain employs TRBV30 and TRBJ2-3, with 9 bases identical to TRBD1. V lost 1 base and J lost 2; bases outside the gene matches: 4. The CDR3 totals 15 residues. Germline CDR1 and CDR2: GTSNPN and SVGIG (reference sequence). The CDR3 DNA is TGTGCCTGGAGTGCTGGACAGGGGAACACAGATACGCAGTATTTT. Amino acids: CAWSAGQGNTDTQYF.

The chain carries TRBV30 and TRBJ1-2; 8 bases are a match to TRBD1. CDR1 is GTSNPN, CDR2 SVGIG, per germline (reference sequence). Trimming cost V 4 bases and J 4 bases; bases outside gene matches: 8. The CDR3 spans 14 residues. The CDR3 DNA reads TGTGCCTGGAAGGACAGGGTTCTCTCCTATGGCTACACCTTC. It codes for CAWKDRVLSYGYTF.

The CDR3 sequence: CAISEEVATEAFF. CDR3 nucleotide sequence: TGTGCCATCAGTGAGGAGGTTGCCACTGAAGCTTTCTTT. The gene calls are TRBV10-3 and TRBJ1-1; D not certain. Germline-derived CDR1 and CDR2 are ENHRY and SYGVKD. CDR3 length equals 13 residues. V was pared by 2 bases and J by 4 bases, with 8 bases between.

The rearrangement joins TRBV18 to TRBJ1-2; no clear D. Per germline, CDR1 KGHSH and CDR2 LQKENI. V dropped 3 bases and J dropped 8 bases, with 10 bases sitting between them. The CDR3 contains 12 residues. The CDR3 coding sequence is TGTGCCAGCTCACCCGAGAGGTTGGGCTACACCTTC. The encoded protein is CASSPERLGYTF.

The rearrangement links TRBV7-2 to TRBJ1-4; perhaps TRBD1 as D (5 bases). CDR1 and CDR2 from the germline V gene are SGHTA and FQGNSA. This CDR3 region has 12 residues. Trimming left V 5 bases short and J 11 bases short, with 12 bases between. In DNA form, the CDR3 reads TGTGCCAGCAGCCCTACAGGTGGGAAACTGTTTTTT. This sequence encodes CASSPTGGKLFF. Full variable domain (rest looked up from reference TRBV7-2 and TRBJ1-4): GAGVSQSPSNKVTEKGKDVELRCDPISGHTALYWYRQSLGQGLEFLIYFQGNSAPDKSGLPSDRFSAERTGGSVSTLTIQRTQQEDSAVYLCASSPTGGKLFFGSGTQLSVL.

The rearrangement joins TRBV27 to TRBJ1-5; D remains unclear. The germline V and J ends were trimmed by 6 bases and 5 bases, with 11 bases remaining between them. This CDR3 has 13 residues. The germline CDR1 and CDR2 sequences are MNHEY and SMNVEV (reference sequence). This CDR3 is CASRWTEDQPQHF. Written as DNA, the CDR3 is TGTGCCAGCAGGTGGACTGAGGATCAGCCCCAGCATTTT.

The chain uses TRBV3-1 (or the pseudogene TRBV3-2) and TRBJ1-5; 9 bases are shared with TRBD1. Germline CDR1 and CDR2: LGHDT and YNNKEL (reference sequence). J lost 7 bases, V lost 2 bases, and 6 bases had no gene match. The CDR3 consists of 15 residues. DNA for the CDR3: TGTGCCAGCAGCCAAACAGGGGGCTTGAGACAGCCCCAGCATTTT. Translating it yields CASSQTGGLRQPQHF.

This sequence joins TRBV18 and TRBJ1-1; no clear D. This CDR3 is built from 13 residues. Germline V CDR1 and CDR2: KGHSH, LQKENI. V lost 6 bases and J 7 bases, leaving 15 bases between the germline ends. DNA for the CDR3: TGTGCCAGCTCCCTAAAGGAGAGGAGTGAAGCTTTCTTT. Its translation: CASSLKERSEAFF.

In the case of this clone: Other nucleotide sequences from this sample produce the same CDR3. The CDR3 region is CASSLVGGSYEQYF. CDR3 coding DNA: TGCGCCAGCAGCTTGGTGGGAGGCTCCTACGAGCAGTACTTC. The rearrangement links TRBV5-1 to TRBJ2-7; a weak D match, TRBD2 (6 bases). Trimming pared 0 bases from V and 0 bases from J, leaving 7 bases between. This CDR3 comprises 14 residues. Per germline, CDR1 SGHRS and CDR2 YFSETQ.